This T cell receptor beta chain comes out of a study of blood T cell repertoires in COVID-19. In the study overall: The United States, Italy and Spain supplied acute and convalescent COVID-19 samples.

There are 13 residues in the CDR3. Germline values: CDR1 SGHRS, CDR2 YFSETQ. The germline V and J ends were trimmed by 4 bases and 10 bases, with 16 bases remaining between them. In the authors' workflow: Reference gene primer amplification gave nucleated cell count estimates. Repertoires were generated with immunoSEQ multiplex PCR, while TCRdb's copy carries only in-frame clones and drops some. Clonal size and the V and J genes are those of that table, whereas D and trimming came from the DNA. The sample has 9,700 or so clones, about 81% seen once. The genes are TRBV5-1 and TRBJ2-3; D perhaps matches TRBD2 (6 bases). This sequence was found in a man aged 60-69 years with active COVID-19. The sequencing input was peripheral blood. CDR3 nucleotides: TGCGCCAGCAGCCGGCCTAAGGAGGGCCCGCAGTATTTT. Translated, it gives CASSRPKEGPQYF.